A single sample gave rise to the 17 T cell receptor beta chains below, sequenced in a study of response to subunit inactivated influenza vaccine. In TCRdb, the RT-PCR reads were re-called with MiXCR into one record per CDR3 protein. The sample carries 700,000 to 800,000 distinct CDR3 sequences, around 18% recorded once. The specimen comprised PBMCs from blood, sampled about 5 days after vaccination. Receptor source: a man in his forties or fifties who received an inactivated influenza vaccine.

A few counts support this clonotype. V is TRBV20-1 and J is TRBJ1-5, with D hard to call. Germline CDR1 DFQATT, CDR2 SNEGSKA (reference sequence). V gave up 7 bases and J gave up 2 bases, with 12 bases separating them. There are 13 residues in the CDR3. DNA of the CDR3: TGCAGTGGGGCAGAAGGTGGCAATCAGCCCCAGCATTTT. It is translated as CSGAEGGNQPQHF.

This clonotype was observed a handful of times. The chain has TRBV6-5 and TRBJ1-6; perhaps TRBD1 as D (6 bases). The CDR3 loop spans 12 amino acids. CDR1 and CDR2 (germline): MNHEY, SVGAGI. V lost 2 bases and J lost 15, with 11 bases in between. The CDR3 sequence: CASSYLSGDLHF. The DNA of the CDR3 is TGTGCCAGCAGTTACCTGTCAGGGGACCTCCACTTT.

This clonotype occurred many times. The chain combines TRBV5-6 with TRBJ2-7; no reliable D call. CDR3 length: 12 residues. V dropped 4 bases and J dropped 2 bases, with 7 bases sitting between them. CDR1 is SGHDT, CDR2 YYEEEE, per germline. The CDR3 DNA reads TGTGCCAGCAGCGCATCAGCCTACGAGCAGTACTTC. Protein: CASSASAYEQYF.

CDR3 sequence: CSASNDYNQPQHF. The DNA for the CDR3 is TGCAGTGCTAGTAATGATTACAATCAGCCCCAGCATTTT. The V gene is TRBV20-1, the J gene TRBJ1-5; D ambiguous. The CDR3 consists of 13 residues. CDR1 and CDR2 (germline): DFQATT, SNEGSKA (reference sequence). Between the trimmed V and J ends, which lost 3 bases and 3 bases, there was a span of 9 bases.

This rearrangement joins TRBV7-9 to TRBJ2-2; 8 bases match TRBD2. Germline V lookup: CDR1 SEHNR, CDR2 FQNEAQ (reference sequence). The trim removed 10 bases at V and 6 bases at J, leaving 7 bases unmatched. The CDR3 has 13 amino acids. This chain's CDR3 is CAIGTSGAGELFF. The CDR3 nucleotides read TGTGCCATCGGGACTAGTGGCGCCGGGGAGCTGTTTTTT.

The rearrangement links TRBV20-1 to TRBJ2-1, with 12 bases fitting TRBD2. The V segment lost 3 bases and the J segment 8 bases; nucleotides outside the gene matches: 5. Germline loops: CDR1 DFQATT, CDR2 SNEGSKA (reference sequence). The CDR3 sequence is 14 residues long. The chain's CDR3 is CSASTASGRDEQFF. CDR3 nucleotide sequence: TGCAGTGCTAGTACGGCTAGCGGGAGGGATGAGCAGTTCTTC.

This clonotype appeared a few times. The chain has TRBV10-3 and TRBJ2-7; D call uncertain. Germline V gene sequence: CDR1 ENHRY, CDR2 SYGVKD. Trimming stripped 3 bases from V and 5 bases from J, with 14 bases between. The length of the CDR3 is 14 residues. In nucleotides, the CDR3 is TGTGCCATCAGTGACCCTCTCTTGGACGACGAGCAGTACTTC. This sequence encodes CAISDPLLDDEQYF.

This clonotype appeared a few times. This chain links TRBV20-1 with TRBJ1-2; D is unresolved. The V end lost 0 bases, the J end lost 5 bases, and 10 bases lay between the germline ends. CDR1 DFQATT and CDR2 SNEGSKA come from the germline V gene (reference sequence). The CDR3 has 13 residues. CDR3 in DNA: TGCAGTGCTAGAGACCCAGCGGAGTATGGCTACACCTTC. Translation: CSARDPAEYGYTF.

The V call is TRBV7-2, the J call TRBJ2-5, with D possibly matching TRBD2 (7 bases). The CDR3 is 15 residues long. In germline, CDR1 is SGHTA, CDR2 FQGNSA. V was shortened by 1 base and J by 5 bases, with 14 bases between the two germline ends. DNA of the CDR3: TGTGCCAGCAGCTTAGGGGGTGGGGGGGCGGAGACCCAGTACTTC. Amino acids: CASSLGGGGAETQYF.

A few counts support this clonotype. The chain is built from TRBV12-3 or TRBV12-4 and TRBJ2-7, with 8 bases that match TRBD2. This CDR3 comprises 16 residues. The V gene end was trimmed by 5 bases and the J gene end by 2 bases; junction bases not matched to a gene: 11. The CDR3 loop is CASSPLSGIPPYEQYF. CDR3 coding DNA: TGTGCCAGCAGTCCACTTAGCGGGATCCCGCCCTACGAGCAGTACTTC.

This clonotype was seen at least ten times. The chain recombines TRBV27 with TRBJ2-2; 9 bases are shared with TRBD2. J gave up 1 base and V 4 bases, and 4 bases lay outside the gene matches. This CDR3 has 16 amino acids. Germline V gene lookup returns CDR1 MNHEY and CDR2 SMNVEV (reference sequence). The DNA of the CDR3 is TGTGCCAGCAGTTCATCTAGCGGGGTGAACACCGGGGAGCTGTTTTTT. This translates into CASSSSSGVNTGELFF.

The CDR3 sequence is CASSRDRVVFYEQYF. In nucleotides, the CDR3 is TGTGCCAGCAGTCGAGACAGGGTGGTGTTCTACGAGCAGTACTTC. The chain links TRBV6-1 to TRBJ2-7; 7 positions agree with TRBD1. Germline values: CDR1 MNHNS, CDR2 SASEGT. This CDR3 is 15 amino acids long. V was clipped by 5 bases and J by 3 bases; unmatched bases: 10.

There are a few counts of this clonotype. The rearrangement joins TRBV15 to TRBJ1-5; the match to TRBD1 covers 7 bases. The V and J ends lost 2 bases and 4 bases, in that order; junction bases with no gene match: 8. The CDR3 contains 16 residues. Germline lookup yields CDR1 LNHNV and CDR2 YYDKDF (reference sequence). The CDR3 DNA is TGTGCCACCAGCAGATCGGACAGGAGAGGGAATCAGCCCCAGCATTTT. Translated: CATSRSDRRGNQPQHF.

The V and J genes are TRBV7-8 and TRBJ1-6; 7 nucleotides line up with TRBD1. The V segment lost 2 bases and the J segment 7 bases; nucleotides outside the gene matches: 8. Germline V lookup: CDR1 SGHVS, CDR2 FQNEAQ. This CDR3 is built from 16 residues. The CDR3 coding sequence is TGTGCCAGCAGCTTACTGGGTTGGACAGGCAATTCACCCCTCCACTTT. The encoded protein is CASSLLGWTGNSPLHF.

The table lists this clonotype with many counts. CDR3 region: CASSKIYSPDQETQYF. CDR3 DNA: TGTGCCAGCAGCAAAATCTACTCCCCGGACCAAGAGACCCAGTACTTC. The chain employs TRBV7-2 and TRBJ2-5, with D uncertain. The CDR3 covers 16 residues. The V end was cut by 5 bases, the J end by 0 bases, with 16 bases between. Per the germline V gene, CDR1 is SGHTA and CDR2 is FQGNSA. The full variable domain, completed using reference TRBV7-2 and TRBJ2-5, is GAGVSQSPSNKVTEKGKDVELRCDPISGHTALYWYRQSLGQGLEFLIYFQGNSAPDKSGLPSDRFSAERTGGSVSTLTIQRTQQEDSAVYLCASSKIYSPDQETQYFGPGTRLLVL.

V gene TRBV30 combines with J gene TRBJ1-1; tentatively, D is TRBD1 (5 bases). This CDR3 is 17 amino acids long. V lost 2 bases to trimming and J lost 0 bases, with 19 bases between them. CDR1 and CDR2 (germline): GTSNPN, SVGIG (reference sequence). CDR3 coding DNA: TGTGCCTGGAGTCATACCGCAGGGTACAGAATGAACACTGAAGCTTTCTTT. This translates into CAWSHTAGYRMNTEAFF. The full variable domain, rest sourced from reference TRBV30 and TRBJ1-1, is SQTIHQWPATLVQPVGSPLSLECTVEGTSNPNLYWYRQAAGRGLQLLFYSVGIGQISSEVPQNLSASRPQDRQFILSSKKLLLSDSGFYLCAWSHTAGYRMNTEAFFGQGTRLTVV.

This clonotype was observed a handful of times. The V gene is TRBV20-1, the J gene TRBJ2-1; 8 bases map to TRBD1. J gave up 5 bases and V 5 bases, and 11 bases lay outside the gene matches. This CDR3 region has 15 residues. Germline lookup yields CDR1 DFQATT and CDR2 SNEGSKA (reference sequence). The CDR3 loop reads CSAPQGAQGDNEQFF. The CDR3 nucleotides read TGCAGTGCTCCCCAGGGGGCACAGGGAGACAATGAGCAGTTCTTC.